Listed here is a single T cell receptor (beta chain). This sample was taken from a study of T-cell memory formation after mild COVID-19. The CDR3 covers 13 residues. V dropped 7 bases and J dropped 1 base, with 10 bases sitting between them. Using its own MiXCR run on the 5' RACE reads, TCRdb lists one record per CDR3 protein. Among 400,000 or so distinct CDR3 sequences, about 19% were seen once, and the ten largest hold around 8%. This clonotype originated in an adult woman who had mild COVID-19 (a few samples of this study predate the infection). Cell type and time point are not known. The chain recombines TRBV12-3 or TRBV12-4 with TRBJ1-1; unclear D gene. The sample taken for sequencing was PBMCs or a T cell subset sorted from them (not recorded which). CDR3: CASIVTGNTEAFF. The CDR3 bases are TGTGCCAGCATCGTGACCGGGAACACTGAAGCTTTCTTT.